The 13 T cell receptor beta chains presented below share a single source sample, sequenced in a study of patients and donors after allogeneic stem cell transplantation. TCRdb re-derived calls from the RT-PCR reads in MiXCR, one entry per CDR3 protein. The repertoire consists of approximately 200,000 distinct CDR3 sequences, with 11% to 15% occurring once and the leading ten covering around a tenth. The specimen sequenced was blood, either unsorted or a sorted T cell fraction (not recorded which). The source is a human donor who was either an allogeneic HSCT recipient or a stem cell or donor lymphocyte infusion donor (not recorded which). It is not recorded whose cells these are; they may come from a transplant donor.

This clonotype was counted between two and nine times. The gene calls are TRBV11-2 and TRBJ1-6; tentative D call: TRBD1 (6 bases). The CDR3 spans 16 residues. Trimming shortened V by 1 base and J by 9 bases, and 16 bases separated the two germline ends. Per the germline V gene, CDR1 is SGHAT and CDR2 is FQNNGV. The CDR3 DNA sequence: TGTGCCAGCAGCTTAGTTGAGGGGGTTGCGGGTTCACCCCTCCACTTT. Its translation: CASSLVEGVAGSPLHF.

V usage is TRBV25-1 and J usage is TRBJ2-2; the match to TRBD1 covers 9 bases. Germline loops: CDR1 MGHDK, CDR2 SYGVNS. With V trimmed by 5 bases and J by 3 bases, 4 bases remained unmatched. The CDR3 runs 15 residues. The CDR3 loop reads CASSKTGGYTGELFF. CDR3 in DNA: TGTGCCAGCAGTAAGACAGGGGGGTACACCGGGGAGCTGTTTTTT.

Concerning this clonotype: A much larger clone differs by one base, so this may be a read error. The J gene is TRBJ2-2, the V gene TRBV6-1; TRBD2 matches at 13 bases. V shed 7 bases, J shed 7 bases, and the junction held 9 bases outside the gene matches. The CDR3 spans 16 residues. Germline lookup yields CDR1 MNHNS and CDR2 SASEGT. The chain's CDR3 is CASNSTSGRRGGELFF. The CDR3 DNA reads TGTGCCAGCAATTCGACTAGCGGGAGGAGGGGCGGGGAGCTGTTTTTT.

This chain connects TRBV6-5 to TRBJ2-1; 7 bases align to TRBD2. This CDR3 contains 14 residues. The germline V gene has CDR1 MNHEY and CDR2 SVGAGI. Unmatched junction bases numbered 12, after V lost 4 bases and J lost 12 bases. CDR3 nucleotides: TGTGCCAGCAGTTCATCCGGGACTAAGATTCGGCAGTTCTTC. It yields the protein CASSSSGTKIRQFF.

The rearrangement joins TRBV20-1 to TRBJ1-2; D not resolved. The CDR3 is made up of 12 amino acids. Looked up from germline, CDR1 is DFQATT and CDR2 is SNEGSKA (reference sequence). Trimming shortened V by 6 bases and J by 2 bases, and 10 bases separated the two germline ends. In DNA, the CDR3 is TGCAGTGCAGGAGGAGTAAACTATGGCTACACCTTC. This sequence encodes CSAGGVNYGYTF.

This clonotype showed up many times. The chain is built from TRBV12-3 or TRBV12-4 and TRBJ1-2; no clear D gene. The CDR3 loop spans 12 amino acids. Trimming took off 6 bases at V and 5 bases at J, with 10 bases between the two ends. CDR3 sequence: CASSPNPYGYTF. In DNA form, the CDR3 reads TGTGCCAGCAGCCCTAACCCTTATGGCTACACCTTC.

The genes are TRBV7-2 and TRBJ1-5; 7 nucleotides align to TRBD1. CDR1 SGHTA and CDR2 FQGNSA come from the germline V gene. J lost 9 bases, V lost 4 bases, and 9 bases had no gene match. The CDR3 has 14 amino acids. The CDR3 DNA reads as TGTGCCAGCAGCTCGACAGGGTTCTTTCGGCCCCAGCATTTT. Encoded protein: CASSSTGFFRPQHF.

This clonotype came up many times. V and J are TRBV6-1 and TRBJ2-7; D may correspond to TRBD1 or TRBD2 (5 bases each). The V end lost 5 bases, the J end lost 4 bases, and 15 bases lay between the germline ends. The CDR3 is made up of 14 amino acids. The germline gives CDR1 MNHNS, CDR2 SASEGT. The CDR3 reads CASSIGAPLYEQYF. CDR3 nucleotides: TGTGCCAGCAGTATCGGGGCTCCCCTTTACGAGCAGTACTTC.

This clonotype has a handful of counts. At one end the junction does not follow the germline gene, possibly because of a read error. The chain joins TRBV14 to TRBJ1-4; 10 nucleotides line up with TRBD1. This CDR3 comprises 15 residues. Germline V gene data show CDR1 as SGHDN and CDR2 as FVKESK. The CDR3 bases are TGTGCCAGCAGCCCGACCGGGACAGGGGCGCCCGAGCCGATTTTT. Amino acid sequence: CASSPTGTGAPEPIF.

DNA for the CDR3: TGTGCCACCACCGGGACTAGCGACAATGAGCAGTTCTTC. It encodes CATTGTSDNEQFF. The genes are TRBV12-3 or TRBV12-4 and TRBJ2-1; 10 bases fit TRBD2. Trimming took 10 bases from V and 5 from J; bases not matched to a gene: 5. The CDR3 spans 13 residues.

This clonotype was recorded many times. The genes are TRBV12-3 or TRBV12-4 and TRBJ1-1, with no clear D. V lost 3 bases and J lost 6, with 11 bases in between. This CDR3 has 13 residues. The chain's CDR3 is CASSFVPPAEAFF. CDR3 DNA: TGTGCCAGCAGTTTTGTGCCCCCAGCTGAAGCTTTCTTT.

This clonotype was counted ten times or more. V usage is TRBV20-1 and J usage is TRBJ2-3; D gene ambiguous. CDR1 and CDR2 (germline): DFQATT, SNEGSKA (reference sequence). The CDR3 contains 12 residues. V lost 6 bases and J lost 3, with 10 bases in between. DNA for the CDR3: TGCAGTGCAGATCTCATGACAGATACGCAGTATTTT. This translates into CSADLMTDTQYF.

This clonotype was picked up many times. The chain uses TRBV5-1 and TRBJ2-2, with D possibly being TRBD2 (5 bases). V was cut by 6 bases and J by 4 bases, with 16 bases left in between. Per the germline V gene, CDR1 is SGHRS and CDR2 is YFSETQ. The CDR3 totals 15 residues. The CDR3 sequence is CASTPAGKVTGELFF. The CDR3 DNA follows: TGCGCCAGCACCCCTGCCGGGAAGGTCACCGGGGAGCTGTTTTTT.